These 21 T cell receptor beta chains were all obtained from the same sample, sequenced in a study of cytomegalovirus exposure and HLA in healthy donors. PCR was performed using 60 Vbeta and 13 Jbeta primers. Produced via immunoSEQ multiplex PCR; TCRdb's table is partial and in-frame only. The table has under 90,000 clones, around 80% seen once. The sample comprised PBMCs. These receptors were collected from a man between 35 and 55 years old in good health and CMV-seronegative.

The chain carries TRBV9 and TRBJ1-3; D is perhaps TRBD1 (5 bases). The CDR3 totals 17 residues. Looked up from germline, CDR1 is SGDLS and CDR2 is YYNGEE. With 4 bases removed from V and 0 bases from J, the gap between germline ends came to 17 bases. CDR3 sequence reads: CASSLLATVSSGNTIYF. CDR3 bases: TGTGCCAGCAGCCTATTGGCGACAGTGTCCTCTGGAAACACCATATATTTT.

The chain has TRBV7-9 and TRBJ2-1; TRBD2 aligns across 14 bases. The CDR3 sequence is 16 residues long. Germline V gene sequence: CDR1 SEHNR, CDR2 FQNEAQ (reference sequence). With V trimmed by 5 bases and J by 6 bases, 6 bases remained unmatched. The CDR3 protein is CASSPSGTSGGNEQFF. The CDR3 nucleotides are TGTGCCAGCAGCCCATCCGGGACTAGCGGGGGCAATGAGCAGTTCTTC.

The rearrangement links TRBV27 to TRBJ2-7, with TRBD1 matching 8 bases. Germline V gene data show CDR1 as MNHEY and CDR2 as SMNVEV (reference sequence). The trim removed 1 base at V and 7 bases at J, leaving 12 bases unmatched. The CDR3 runs to 16 residues. CDR3 coding DNA: TGTGCCAGCAGTTTATTAGGCCCGGGACAGGTTGGGGAGCAGTACTTC. Protein: CASSLLGPGQVGEQYF.

The chain joins TRBV9 to TRBJ2-6; maybe TRBD1 (5 bases). Germline CDR1 reads SGDLS; CDR2 reads YYNGEE. Trimming took off 3 bases at V and 6 bases at J, with 13 bases between the two ends. The CDR3 is 15 residues long. In DNA, the CDR3 is TGTGCCAGCAGCGGTCAGGGTTATTTGGCCAACGTCCTGACTTTC. Encoded protein: CASSGQGYLANVLTF.

The chain couples TRBV7-9 to TRBJ1-5; D might be TRBD1 (6 bases). The germline CDR1 and CDR2 sequences are SEHNR and FQNEAQ (reference sequence). The V end lost 5 bases, the J end lost 1 base, and 15 bases lay between the germline ends. This CDR3 spans 16 amino acids. CDR3 coding DNA: TGTGCCAGCAGCCCTGGGGACACTTTGAGCAATCAGCCCCAGCATTTT. It yields the protein CASSPGDTLSNQPQHF.

This chain uses TRBV6-6 with TRBJ2-7; D gene uncertain. Germline V gives CDR1 MNHNY, CDR2 SVGAGI (reference sequence). The length of the CDR3 is 13 residues. The ends were cut back, 4 bases at V and 3 bases at J, with 10 bases in the middle. The CDR3 DNA reads TGTGCCAGCAGTTTGGCAGGTAACTACGAGCAGTACTTC. Protein: CASSLAGNYEQYF.

This clone has only one observation. The chain couples TRBV29-1 to TRBJ2-3, with D uncertain. CDR1 and CDR2 from the germline V gene are SQVTM and ANQGSEA. V was cut by 1 base and J by 0 bases, with 2 bases left in between. This CDR3 region has 12 residues. This CDR3 reads CSVEASTDTQYF. CDR3 in DNA: TGCAGCGTTGAAGCGAGCACAGATACGCAGTATTTT.

V and J are TRBV5-6 and TRBJ1-3; D gene unclear. This CDR3 has 14 amino acids. The V and J ends lost 4 bases and 1 base respectively, with 9 bases between them. Germline-derived CDR1 and CDR2 are SGHDT and YYEEEE. CDR3 nucleotide sequence: TGTGCCAGCAGCCCGACAATATCTGGAAACACCATATATTTT. Protein sequence: CASSPTISGNTIYF.

The chain has TRBV11-3 and TRBJ1-4, with D hard to call. V was pared by 0 bases and J by 1 base, with 9 bases between. This CDR3 has 16 residues. CDR1 is SGHNT, CDR2 YENEEA, per germline. The CDR3 is CASSLDAGLTNEKLFF. The DNA of the CDR3 is TGTGCCAGCAGCTTAGATGCAGGATTAACTAATGAAAAACTGTTTTTT.

The chain links TRBV7-9 to TRBJ2-5; tentatively, D is TRBD1 (5 bases). V lost 6 bases and J lost 4, with 18 bases in between. CDR1 is SEHNR, CDR2 FQNEAQ, per germline (reference sequence). The CDR3 covers 15 residues. CDR3 amino acids: CASRTPDLRGETQYF. The DNA of the CDR3 is TGTGCCAGCAGGACACCCGACCTTAGGGGAGAGACCCAGTACTTC.

This chain uses TRBV6-5 with TRBJ1-2; the D gene is possibly TRBD1 (5 bases). The germline V gene encodes CDR1 MNHEY and CDR2 SVGAGI. The CDR3 sequence is 13 residues long. V dropped 2 bases and J dropped 10 bases, with 14 bases sitting between them. The DNA for the CDR3 is TGTGCCAGCAGTTACGGGGGGTTGGTTGCCTACACCTTC. Its translation: CASSYGGLVAYTF.

V gene TRBV7-3 combines with J gene TRBJ1-2; the D is unclear. Germline V gene sequence: CDR1 SGHTA, CDR2 FQGTGA. The V gene lost 5 bases and the J gene lost 5 bases, with 21 bases spanning the gap. This CDR3 contains 16 residues. CDR3 nucleotide sequence: TGTGCCAGCAGCCCACAAGGAGGCCGGCTAGATTATGGCTACACCTTC. As protein: CASSPQGGRLDYGYTF. Full variable domain (remainder filled in from reference TRBV7-3 and TRBJ1-2): GAGVSQTPSNKVTEKGKYVELRCDPISGHTALYWYRQSLGQGPEFLIYFQGTGAADDSGLPNDRFFAVRPEGSVSTLKIQRTERGDSAVYLCASSPQGGRLDYGYTFGSGTRLTVV.

The chain has TRBV25-1 and TRBJ2-5; the match to TRBD1 covers 11 bases. In germline, CDR1 is MGHDK, CDR2 SYGVNS. The CDR3 is 16 residues long. Trimming cost V 3 bases and J 5 bases; bases outside gene matches: 8. CDR3 amino acids: CASSDPGTGGVETQYF. In DNA form, the CDR3 reads TGTGCCAGCAGTGACCCCGGGACAGGGGGTGTGGAGACCCAGTACTTC.

This clone was detected a few times. The V call is TRBV6-6, the J call TRBJ1-4; 8 nucleotides match TRBD1. The CDR3 consists of 16 residues. In germline, CDR1 is MNHNY, CDR2 SVGAGI (reference sequence). The ends lost 4 bases at V and 8 bases at J; junction bases unmatched: 12. In DNA form, the CDR3 reads TGTGCCAGCAGTTTTGGGGATCGGACAGGGAGGGAAAAACTGTTTTTT. Its translation is CASSFGDRTGREKLFF.

The V gene is TRBV6-5, the J gene TRBJ2-1, with 9 positions matching TRBD1. Per germline, CDR1 MNHEY and CDR2 SVGAGI. With 6 bases clipped from V and 6 bases from J, the junction kept 9 bases outside the gene matches. The CDR3 is 15 residues long. The CDR3 DNA follows: TGTGCCAGCAGACCGTACAGGGGGCCCCTCAATGAGCAGTTCTTC. This translates into CASRPYRGPLNEQFF.

The rearrangement uses TRBV20-1 and TRBJ1-1, with D tentatively TRBD1 (5 bases). Germline V lookup: CDR1 DFQATT, CDR2 SNEGSKA (reference sequence). There are 11 residues in the CDR3. DNA of the CDR3: TGCAGCGCAAAGGGGTTTCCTGAAGCTTTCTTT. Translated, it gives CSAKGFPEAFF.

The V call is TRBV9, the J call TRBJ2-2; 12 nucleotides agree with TRBD2. Germline CDR1 is SGDLS and CDR2 is YYNGEE. V lost 2 bases and J lost 4; bases outside the gene matches: 6. CDR3 length: 17 amino acids. DNA of the CDR3: TGTGCCAGCAGCGTGACTAGCGGGAGAACCGGCACCGGGGAGCTGTTTTTT. Its translation: CASSVTSGRTGTGELFF.

The V gene is TRBV10-1, the J gene TRBJ2-6; 9 bases line up with TRBD1. From germline, CDR1 is WNHNN and CDR2 SYGVQD (reference sequence). The CDR3 has 17 amino acids. Trimming took 4 bases from V and 4 from J; bases not matched to a gene: 8. CDR3 nucleotide sequence: TGCGCCAGCAGTGGAGGGGACAGGGACTCCGGGGCCAACGTCCTGACTTTC. Protein sequence: CASSGGDRDSGANVLTF.

The rearrangement joins TRBV9 to TRBJ2-2; 7 bases map to TRBD1. With 4 bases clipped from V and 3 bases from J, the junction kept 3 bases outside the gene matches. CDR1 SGDLS and CDR2 YYNGEE come from the germline V gene. The CDR3 contains 14 residues. DNA of the CDR3: TGTGCCAGCAGCAGAGGGGGCGACACCGGGGAGCTGTTTTTT. Translated: CASSRGGDTGELFF.

The V gene is TRBV5-1, the J gene TRBJ2-2; TRBD2 is a possible D gene (5 bases). The CDR3 contains 15 residues. The V and J ends lost 2 bases and 4 bases respectively, with 12 bases between them. Germline lookup yields CDR1 SGHRS and CDR2 YFSETQ. CDR3 bases: TGCGCCAGCAGCTTCGGGAAGACCGGCACCGGGGAGCTGTTTTTT. Translated: CASSFGKTGTGELFF.

This clone was seen more than once but under ten times. The rearrangement uses TRBV15 and TRBJ2-5; TRBD1 aligns across 9 bases. After removal of 0 bases from V and 7 bases from J, the junction contained 12 bases not matched to a gene. CDR3 length equals 17 residues. CDR1 is LNHNV and CDR2 is YYDKDF in the germline V gene (reference sequence). In DNA, the CDR3 is TGTGCCACCAGCAGAGAGCAACCATCAGACAGGGGGGTGACCCAGTACTTC. This translates into CATSREQPSDRGVTQYF.